Included here is one T cell receptor (beta chain) sequence, with context. Authors' data handling: Amplifying reference gene primers gave estimates of nucleated cell counts. Sequencing used immunoSEQ multiplex PCR; TCRdb keeps in-frame clones, though not all of them. V and J calls and clone size are copied from that table; D and trimming were computed from the DNA. This table holds 32,000 or so clones, around nine tenths found once. CDR3 size: 15 residues. Trimming removed 4 bases from V and 7 bases from J, with 18 bases in between. In germline, CDR1 is MDHEN, CDR2 SYDVKM. The sample belongs to a study of blood T cell repertoires in COVID-19. Study context: The United States, Italy and Spain provided the acute and convalescent COVID-19 samples. PBMCs, B-cell-depleted T cells, or T cells were the source of the cDNA or gDNA that made up the material.

This chain links TRBV28 with TRBJ2-3; no definite D call. This TCR was sampled from a human donor in a cohort sampled during active COVID-19. Sequenced material: peripheral blood. In DNA form, the CDR3 reads TGTGCCAGCAGTTCCCTCTTAAGCCGAGCCAATACGCAGTATTTT. Residues: CASSSLLSRANTQYF. The full variable domain, its missing parts supplied by reference TRBV28 and TRBJ2-3, is DVKVTQSSRYLVKRTGEKVFLECVQDMDHENMFWYRQDPGLGLRLIYFSYDVKMKEKGDIPEGYSVSREKKERFSLILESASTNQTSMYLCASSSLLSRANTQYFGPGTRLTVL.